One and the same sample provided the 15 T cell receptor beta chains below, sequenced in a study of OX40 agonist ivuxolimab in advanced cancers. Only in-frame clones appear in the TCRdb table, and some are missing; sequencing was by immunoSEQ multiplex PCR. In the table there are fewer than 90,000 clones, about 91% of which are singletons. This material consisted of CD4+ or CD8+ T cells sorted from blood, taken in a trial of the OX40 agonist ivuxolimab. These TCRs come from an adult with an advanced solid tumor such as melanoma, head and neck, liver or kidney cancer.

This chain joins TRBV6-1 and TRBJ1-2; no firm D call. The CDR3 consists of 15 residues. Per the germline V gene, CDR1 is MNHNS and CDR2 is SASEGT. V shed 2 bases and J shed 0 bases, with 10 bases lying between them. The CDR3 spells CASSEHSQTNYGYTF. The CDR3 region has the DNA TGTGCCAGCAGTGAACACAGCCAGACTAACTATGGCTACACCTTC.

The rearrangement uses TRBV11-3 and TRBJ2-3, with 8 bases aligning to TRBD2. The germline gives CDR1 SGHNT, CDR2 YENEEA. The CDR3 totals 15 residues. The trim removed 4 bases at V and 7 bases at J, leaving 10 bases unmatched. CDR3: CASSSPKAGAYTQYF. The CDR3 region has the DNA TGTGCCAGCAGCTCCCCCAAAGCGGGAGCTTATACGCAGTATTTT.

This chain joins TRBV7-9 and TRBJ2-2, with a tentative D call TRBD1 (6 bases). Germline V gene sequence: CDR1 SEHNR, CDR2 FQNEAQ (reference sequence). V lost 4 bases and J 2 bases, leaving 8 bases between the germline ends. CDR3 length: 14 residues. Here the CDR3 DNA reads TGTGCCAGCAGCTCCGGGACAAACACCGGGGAGCTGTTTTTT. Residues: CASSSGTNTGELFF.

This chain connects TRBV19 to TRBJ1-2; 7 nucleotides line up with TRBD1. This CDR3 has 14 residues. V lost 8 bases to trimming and J lost 4 bases; unmatched junction nucleotides: 10. Germline V gene lookup returns CDR1 LNHDA and CDR2 SQIVND (reference sequence). CDR3 nucleotide sequence: TGTGCCAGTGATGGGTACAGGGGCAGCTATGGCTACACCTTC. Its protein is CASDGYRGSYGYTF.

This clone appeared a few times. The rearrangement links TRBV30 to TRBJ1-1, with D unclear. The CDR3 covers 13 residues. Germline assignment: CDR1 GTSNPN and CDR2 SVGIG (reference sequence). Trimming removed 8 bases from V and 4 bases from J, with 17 bases in between. DNA for the CDR3: TGTGCCCAACGAGACGGGAGATTCACTGAAGCTTTCTTT. Translation: CAQRDGRFTEAFF.

The chain has TRBV29-1 and TRBJ2-2, with 8 bases matching TRBD2. The CDR3 sequence is 15 residues long. Germline CDR1 reads SQVTM; CDR2 reads ANQGSEA. The V segment lost 7 bases and the J segment 4 bases; nucleotides outside the gene matches: 11. CDR3 coding DNA: TGCAGCGCCCGACCGGGGGGGTCGGTCACCGGGGAGCTGTTTTTT. Residues: CSARPGGSVTGELFF.

The chain uses TRBV6-5 and TRBJ2-6; D not certain. With 0 bases removed from V and 1 base from J, the gap between germline ends came to 7 bases. This CDR3 is 16 amino acids long. Per germline, CDR1 MNHEY and CDR2 SVGAGI. CDR3 in amino acids: CASSYSIGSGANVLTF. CDR3 nucleotides: TGTGCCAGCAGTTACTCGATAGGGTCTGGGGCCAACGTCCTGACTTTC.

Only a few counts were recorded for this clone. The gene calls are TRBV5-4 and TRBJ1-2; weak D call: TRBD1 (6 bases). The CDR3 length is 14 residues. Germline-derived CDR1 and CDR2 are SGHNT and YYREEE (reference sequence). Deletions cut 4 bases from V and 6 bases from J, with 16 bases between. This chain's CDR3 is CASSQQGGWDGYTF. CDR3 DNA sequence: TGTGCCAGCAGCCAACAAGGGGGATGGGATGGCTACACCTTC.

The gene calls are TRBV15 and TRBJ2-5; 7 positions agree with TRBD2. Per the germline V gene, CDR1 is LNHNV and CDR2 is YYDKDF (reference sequence). The V segment lost 5 bases and the J segment 5 bases; nucleotides outside the gene matches: 8. The CDR3 has 14 residues. CDR3 in DNA: TGTGCCACCAGCCCACGACTGGGGGGGGAGACCCAGTACTTC. Protein: CATSPRLGGETQYF.

The J gene is TRBJ2-7, the V gene TRBV28; tentative D call: TRBD1 (6 bases). Trimming removed 5 bases from V and 7 bases from J, with 15 bases in between. Germline CDR1 is MDHEN and CDR2 is SYDVKM. CDR3 length equals 13 residues. The CDR3 DNA follows: TGTGCCAGCAGTCCCCCTATCCAGGGGGAGCAGTACTTC. Translation gives CASSPPIQGEQYF.

The V gene is TRBV30, the J gene TRBJ1-2, with 7 bases fitting TRBD1. Germline values: CDR1 GTSNPN, CDR2 SVGIG (reference sequence). V lost 5 bases, J lost 8 bases, and 8 bases stayed unmatched. The CDR3 has 12 amino acids. The chain's CDR3 is CAWGQEAGGYTF. Written as DNA, the CDR3 is TGTGCCTGGGGACAGGAGGCGGGGGGCTACACCTTC. Filled out from reference TRBV30 and TRBJ1-2, the complete variable domain reads SQTIHQWPATLVQPVGSPLSLECTVEGTSNPNLYWYRQAAGRGLQLLFYSVGIGQISSEVPQNLSASRPQDRQFILSSKKLLLSDSGFYLCAWGQEAGGYTFGSGTRLTVV.

The gene calls are TRBV29-1 and TRBJ2-1; D is undetermined. Trimming shortened V by 4 bases and J by 5 bases, and 9 bases separated the two germline ends. This CDR3 contains 12 residues. The germline CDR1 and CDR2 sequences are SQVTM and ANQGSEA. The CDR3 loop reads CSVGRSDNEQFF. CDR3 coding DNA: TGCAGCGTTGGGCGGTCGGACAATGAGCAGTTCTTC.

This rearrangement joins TRBV6-6 to TRBJ1-4; D is undetermined. Per the germline V gene, CDR1 is MNHNY and CDR2 is SVGAGI (reference sequence). CDR3 length equals 14 residues. Trimming took 4 bases from V and 7 from J, leaving 13 bases between them. CDR3 nucleotide sequence: TGTGCCAGCAGTTCAGCGGTCTCAGGTGAAAAACTGTTTTTT. This translates into CASSSAVSGEKLFF.

The chain uses TRBV2 and TRBJ1-1; no reliable D call. CDR3 size: 12 residues. The germline gives CDR1 SNHLY, CDR2 FYNNEI. Deletions cut 8 bases from V and 5 bases from J, with 12 bases between. The CDR3 loop is CASATRRTEAFF. The CDR3 DNA reads TGTGCCAGCGCAACCCGGAGGACTGAAGCTTTCTTT. Combining the CDR3 with reference TRBV2 and TRBJ1-1 gives the whole variable domain EPEVTQTPSHQVTQMGQEVILRCVPISNHLYFYWYRQILGQKVEFLVSFYNNEISEKSEIFDDQFSVERPDGSNFTLKIRSTKLEDSAMYFCASATRRTEAFFGQGTRLTVV.

The rearrangement joins TRBV19 to TRBJ2-7; D could derive from TRBD1 or TRBD2 (5 bases each). V was cut by 5 bases and J by 4 bases, with 12 bases left in between. Germline V gene data show CDR1 as LNHDA and CDR2 as SQIVND (reference sequence). The CDR3 contains 13 residues. The CDR3 bases are TGTGCCAGTAGTTTGAGGGGAACGTACGAGCAGTACTTC. It yields the protein CASSLRGTYEQYF. Full variable domain (outside the CDR3, taken from reference TRBV19 and TRBJ2-7): DGGITQSPKYLFRKEGQNVTLSCEQNLNHDAMYWYRQDPGQGLRLIYYSQIVNDFQKGDIAEGYSVSREKKESFPLTVTSAQKNPTAFYLCASSLRGTYEQYFGPGTRLTVT.